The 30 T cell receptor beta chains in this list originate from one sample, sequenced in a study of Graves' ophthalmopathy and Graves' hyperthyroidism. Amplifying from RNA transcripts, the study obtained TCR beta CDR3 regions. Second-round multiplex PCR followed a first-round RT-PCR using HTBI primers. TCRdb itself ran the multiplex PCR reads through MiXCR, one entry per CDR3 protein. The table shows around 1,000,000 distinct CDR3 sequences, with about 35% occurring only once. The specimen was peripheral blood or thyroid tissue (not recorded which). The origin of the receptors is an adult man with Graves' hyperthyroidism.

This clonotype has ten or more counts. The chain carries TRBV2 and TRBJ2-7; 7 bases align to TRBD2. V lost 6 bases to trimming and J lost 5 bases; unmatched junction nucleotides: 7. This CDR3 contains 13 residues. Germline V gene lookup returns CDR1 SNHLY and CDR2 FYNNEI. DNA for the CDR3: TGTGCCAGCAGAAGCGGGACCGTCAACGAGCAGTACTTC. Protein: CASRSGTVNEQYF.

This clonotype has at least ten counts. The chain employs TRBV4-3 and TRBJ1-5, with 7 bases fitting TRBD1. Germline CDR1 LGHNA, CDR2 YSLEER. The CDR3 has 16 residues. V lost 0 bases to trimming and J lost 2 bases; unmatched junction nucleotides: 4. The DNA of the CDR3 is TGCGCCAGCAGCCAAGATAGGGGGCCAGGCAATCAGCCCCAGCATTTT. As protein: CASSQDRGPGNQPQHF.

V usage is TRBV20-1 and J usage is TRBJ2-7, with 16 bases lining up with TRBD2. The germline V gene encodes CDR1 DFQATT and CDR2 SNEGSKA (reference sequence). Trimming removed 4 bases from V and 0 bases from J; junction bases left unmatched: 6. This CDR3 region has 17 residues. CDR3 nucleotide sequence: TGCAGTGCTAAGGGACTAGCGGGAGGGTTAAGCTCCTACGAGCAGTACTTC. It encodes CSAKGLAGGLSSYEQYF.

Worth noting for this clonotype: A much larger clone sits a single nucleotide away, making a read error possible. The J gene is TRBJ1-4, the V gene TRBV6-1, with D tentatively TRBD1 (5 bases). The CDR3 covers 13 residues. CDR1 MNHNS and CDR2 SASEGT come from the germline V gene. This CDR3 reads CACSERDEEKLFF. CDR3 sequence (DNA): TGTGCCTGCAGTGAACGGGACGAGGAAAAACTGTTTTTT.

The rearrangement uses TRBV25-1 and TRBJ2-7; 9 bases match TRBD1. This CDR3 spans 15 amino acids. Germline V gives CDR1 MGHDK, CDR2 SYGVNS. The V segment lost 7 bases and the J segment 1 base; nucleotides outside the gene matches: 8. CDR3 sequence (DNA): TGTGCCAGCACCGTGACAGGGGGGGGGTCCTACGAGCAGTACTTC. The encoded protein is CASTVTGGGSYEQYF.

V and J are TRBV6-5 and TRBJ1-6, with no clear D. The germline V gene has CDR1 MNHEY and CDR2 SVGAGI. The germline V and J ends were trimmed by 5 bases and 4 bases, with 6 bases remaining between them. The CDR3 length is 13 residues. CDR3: CASSGTYNSPLHF. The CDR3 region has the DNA TGTGCCAGCAGTGGTACATATAATTCACCCCTCCACTTT.

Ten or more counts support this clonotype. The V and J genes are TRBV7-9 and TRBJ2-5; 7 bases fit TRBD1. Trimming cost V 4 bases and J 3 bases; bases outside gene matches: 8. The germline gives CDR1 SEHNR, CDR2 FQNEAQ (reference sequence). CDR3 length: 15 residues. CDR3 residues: CASSSKTGWKETQYF. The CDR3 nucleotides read TGTGCCAGCAGCTCGAAGACAGGGTGGAAAGAGACCCAGTACTTC.

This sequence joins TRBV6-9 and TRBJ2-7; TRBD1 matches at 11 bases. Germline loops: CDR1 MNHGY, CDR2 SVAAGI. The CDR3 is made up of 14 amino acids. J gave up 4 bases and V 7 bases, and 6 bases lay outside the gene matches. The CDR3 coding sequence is TGTGCCAGCAACCGGGACAGGGGGTGTTACGAGCAGTACTTC. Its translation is CASNRDRGCYEQYF.

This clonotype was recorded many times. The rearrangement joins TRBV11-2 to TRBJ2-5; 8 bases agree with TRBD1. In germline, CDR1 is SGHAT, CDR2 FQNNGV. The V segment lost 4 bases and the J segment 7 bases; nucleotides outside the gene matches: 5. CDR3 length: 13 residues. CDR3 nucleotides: TGTGCCAGCAGCTCAATGACAGGGGCGACCCAGTACTTC. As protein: CASSSMTGATQYF.

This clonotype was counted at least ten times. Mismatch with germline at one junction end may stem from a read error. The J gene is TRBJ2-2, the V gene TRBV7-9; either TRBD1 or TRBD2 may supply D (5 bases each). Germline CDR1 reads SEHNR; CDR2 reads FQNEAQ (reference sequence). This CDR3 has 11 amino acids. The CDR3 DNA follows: TGTGCCAGCAGCTTAGTGGGGGAACTGTTTTTT. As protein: CASSLVGELFF.

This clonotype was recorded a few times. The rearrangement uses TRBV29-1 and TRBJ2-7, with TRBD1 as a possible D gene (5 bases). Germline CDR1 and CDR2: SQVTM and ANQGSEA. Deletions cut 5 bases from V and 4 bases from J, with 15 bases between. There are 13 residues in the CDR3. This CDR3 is CSVLVTEVYEQYF. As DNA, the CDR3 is TGCAGCGTTCTTGTGACAGAAGTGTACGAGCAGTACTTC.

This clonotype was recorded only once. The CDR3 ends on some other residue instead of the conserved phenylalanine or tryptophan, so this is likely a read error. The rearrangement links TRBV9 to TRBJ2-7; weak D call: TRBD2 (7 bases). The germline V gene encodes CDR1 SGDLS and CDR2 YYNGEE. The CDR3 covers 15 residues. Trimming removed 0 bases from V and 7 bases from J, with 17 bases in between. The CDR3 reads CASSVDPGGLEEQYS. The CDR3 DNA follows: TGTGCCAGCAGCGTAGACCCCGGGGGGCTAGAGGAGCAGTACTCC.

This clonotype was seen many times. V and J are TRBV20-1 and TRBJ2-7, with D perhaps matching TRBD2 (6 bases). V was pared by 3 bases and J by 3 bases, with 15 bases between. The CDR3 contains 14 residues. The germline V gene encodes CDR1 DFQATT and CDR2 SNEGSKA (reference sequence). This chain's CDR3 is CSARSMEGVYEQYF. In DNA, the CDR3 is TGCAGTGCTAGGTCAATGGAGGGCGTCTACGAGCAGTACTTC.

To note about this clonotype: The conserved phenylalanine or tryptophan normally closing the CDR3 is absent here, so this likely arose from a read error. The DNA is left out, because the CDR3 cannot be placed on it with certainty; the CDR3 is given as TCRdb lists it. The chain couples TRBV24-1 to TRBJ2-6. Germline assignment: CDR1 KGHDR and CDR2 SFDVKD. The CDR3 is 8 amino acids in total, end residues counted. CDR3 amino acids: CATSDSTS.

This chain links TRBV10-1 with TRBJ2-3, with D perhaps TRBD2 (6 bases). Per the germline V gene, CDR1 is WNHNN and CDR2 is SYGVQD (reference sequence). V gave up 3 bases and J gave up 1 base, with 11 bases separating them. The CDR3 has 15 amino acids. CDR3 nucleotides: TGCGCCAGCAGTGACGGGCGGGGACGCACAGATACGCAGTATTTT. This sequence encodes CASSDGRGRTDTQYF.

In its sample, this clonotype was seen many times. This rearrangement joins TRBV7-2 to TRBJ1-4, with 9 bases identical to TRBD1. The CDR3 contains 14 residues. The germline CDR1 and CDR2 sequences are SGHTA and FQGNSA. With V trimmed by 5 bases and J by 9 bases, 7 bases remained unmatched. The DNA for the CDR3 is TGTGCCAGCAGCGTAGACAGGGGGTGGAAAAAACTGTTTTTT. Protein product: CASSVDRGWKKLFF.

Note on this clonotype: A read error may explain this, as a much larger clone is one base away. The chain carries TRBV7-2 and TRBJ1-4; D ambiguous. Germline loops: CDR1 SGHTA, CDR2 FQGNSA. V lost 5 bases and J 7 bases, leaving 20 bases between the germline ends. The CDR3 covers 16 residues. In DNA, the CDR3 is TGTGCCAGCAGCGCCGTTCCCGGACGGCCAGGTGAAAAACTGTTTTTT. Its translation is CASSAVPGRPGEKLFF.

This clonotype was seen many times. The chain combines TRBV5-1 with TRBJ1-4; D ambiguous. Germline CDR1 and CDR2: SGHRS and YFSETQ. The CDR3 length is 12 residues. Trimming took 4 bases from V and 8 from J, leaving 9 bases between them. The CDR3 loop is CASSLIPEKLFF. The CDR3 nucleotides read TGCGCCAGCAGCCTCATCCCCGAAAAACTGTTTTTT. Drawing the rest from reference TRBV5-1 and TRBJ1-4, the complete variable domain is KAGVTQTPRYLIKTRGQQVTLSCSPISGHRSVSWYQQTPGQGLQFLFEYFSETQRNKGNFPGRFSGRQFSNSRSEMNVSTLELGDSALYLCASSLIPEKLFFGSGTQLSVL.

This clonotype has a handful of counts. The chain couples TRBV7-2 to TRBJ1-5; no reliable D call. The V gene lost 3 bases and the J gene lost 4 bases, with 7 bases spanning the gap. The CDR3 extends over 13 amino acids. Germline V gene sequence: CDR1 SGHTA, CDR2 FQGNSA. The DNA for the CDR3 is TGTGCCAGCAGCTTTAGTTGGAATCAGCCCCAGCATTTT. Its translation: CASSFSWNQPQHF.

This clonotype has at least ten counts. CDR3 sequence reads: CASSVRALNTGELFF. DNA of the CDR3: TGTGCCAGCAGCGTGCGGGCCTTGAACACCGGGGAGCTGTTTTTT. The chain carries TRBV9 and TRBJ2-2, with a possible D match to TRBD2 (5 bases). Trimming left V 2 bases short and J 1 base short, with 9 bases between. This CDR3 has 15 residues. CDR1 and CDR2 from the germline V gene are SGDLS and YYNGEE.

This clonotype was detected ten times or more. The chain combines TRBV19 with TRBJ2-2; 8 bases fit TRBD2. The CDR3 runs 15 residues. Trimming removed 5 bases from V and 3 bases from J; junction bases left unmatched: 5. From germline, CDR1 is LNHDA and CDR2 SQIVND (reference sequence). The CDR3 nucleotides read TGTGCCAGTAGTCTCCAGCGGGAGTACACCGGGGAGCTGTTTTTT. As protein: CASSLQREYTGELFF.

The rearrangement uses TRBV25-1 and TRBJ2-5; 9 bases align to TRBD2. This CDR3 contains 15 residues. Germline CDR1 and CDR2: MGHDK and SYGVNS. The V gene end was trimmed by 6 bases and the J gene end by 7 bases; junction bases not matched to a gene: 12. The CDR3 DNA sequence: TGTGCCAGCAGACTCTCGCGGGAGGGCCGCGTGACCCAGTACTTC. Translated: CASRLSREGRVTQYF. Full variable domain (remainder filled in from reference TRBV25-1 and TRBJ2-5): EADIYQTPRYLVIGTGKKITLECSQTMGHDKMYWYQQDPGMELHLIHYSYGVNSTEKGDLSSESTVSRIRTEHFPLTLESARPSHTSQYLCASRLSREGRVTQYFGPGTRLLVL.

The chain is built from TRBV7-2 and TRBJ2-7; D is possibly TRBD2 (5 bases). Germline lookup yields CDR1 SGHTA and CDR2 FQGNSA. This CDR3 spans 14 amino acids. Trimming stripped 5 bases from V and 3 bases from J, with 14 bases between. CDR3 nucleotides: TGTGCCAGCAGCCCCATGGAGGTGAACTACGAGCAGTACTTC. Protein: CASSPMEVNYEQYF.

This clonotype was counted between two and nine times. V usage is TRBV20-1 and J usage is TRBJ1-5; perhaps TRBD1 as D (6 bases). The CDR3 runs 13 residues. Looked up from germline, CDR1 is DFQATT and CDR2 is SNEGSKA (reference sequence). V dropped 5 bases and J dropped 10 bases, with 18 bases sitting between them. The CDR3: CSARTGSLNPQHF. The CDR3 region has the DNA TGCAGTGCTCGTACAGGGAGTTTAAACCCCCAGCATTTT.

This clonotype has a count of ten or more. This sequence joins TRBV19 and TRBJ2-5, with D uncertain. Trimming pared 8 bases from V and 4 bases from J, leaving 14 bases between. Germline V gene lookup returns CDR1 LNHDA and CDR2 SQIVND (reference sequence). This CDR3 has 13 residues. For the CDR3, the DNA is TGTGCCAGTTCCCGTCGCGGCAGAGAGACCCAGTACTTC. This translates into CASSRRGRETQYF.

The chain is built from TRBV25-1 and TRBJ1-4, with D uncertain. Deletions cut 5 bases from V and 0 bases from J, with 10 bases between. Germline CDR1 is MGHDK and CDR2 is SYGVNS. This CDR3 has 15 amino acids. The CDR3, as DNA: TGTGCCAGCAGTTTATTGAGCGCAACTAATGAAAAACTGTTTTTT. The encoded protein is CASSLLSATNEKLFF.

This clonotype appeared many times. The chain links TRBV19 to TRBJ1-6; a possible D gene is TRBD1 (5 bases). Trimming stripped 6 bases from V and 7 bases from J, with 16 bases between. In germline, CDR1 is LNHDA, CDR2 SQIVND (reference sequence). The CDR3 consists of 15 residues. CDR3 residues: CASRPTGTGNSPLHF. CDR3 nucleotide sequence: TGTGCCAGTAGACCGACCGGGACGGGCAATTCACCCCTCCACTTT. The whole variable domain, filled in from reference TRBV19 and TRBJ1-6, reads DGGITQSPKYLFRKEGQNVTLSCEQNLNHDAMYWYRQDPGQGLRLIYYSQIVNDFQKGDIAEGYSVSREKKESFPLTVTSAQKNPTAFYLCASRPTGTGNSPLHFGNGTRLTVT.

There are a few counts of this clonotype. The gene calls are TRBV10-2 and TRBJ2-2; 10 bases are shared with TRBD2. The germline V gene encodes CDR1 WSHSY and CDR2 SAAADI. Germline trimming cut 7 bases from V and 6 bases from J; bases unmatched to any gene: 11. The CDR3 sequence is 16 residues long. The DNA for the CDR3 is TGCGCCAGCACACCCAGCGGGGGGGCCTCTCCCGGGGAGCTGTTTTTT. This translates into CASTPSGGASPGELFF.

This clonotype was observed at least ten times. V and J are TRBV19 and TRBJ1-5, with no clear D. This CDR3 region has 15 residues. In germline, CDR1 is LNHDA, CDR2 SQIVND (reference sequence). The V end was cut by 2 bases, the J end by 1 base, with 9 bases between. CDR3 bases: TGTGCCAGTAGTATACCCCTTTGGAGCAATCAGCCCCAGCATTTT. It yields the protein CASSIPLWSNQPQHF.

The CDR3 DNA is TGTGCCAGCAGCTCACCAGCGGGGGACGCTGAAGCTTTCTTT. As protein: CASSSPAGDAEAFF. The chain combines TRBV7-9 with TRBJ1-1, with D maybe TRBD1 (5 bases). The V gene lost 4 bases and the J gene lost 6 bases, with 15 bases spanning the gap. Germline V gives CDR1 SEHNR, CDR2 FQNEAQ (reference sequence). This CDR3 has 14 residues.